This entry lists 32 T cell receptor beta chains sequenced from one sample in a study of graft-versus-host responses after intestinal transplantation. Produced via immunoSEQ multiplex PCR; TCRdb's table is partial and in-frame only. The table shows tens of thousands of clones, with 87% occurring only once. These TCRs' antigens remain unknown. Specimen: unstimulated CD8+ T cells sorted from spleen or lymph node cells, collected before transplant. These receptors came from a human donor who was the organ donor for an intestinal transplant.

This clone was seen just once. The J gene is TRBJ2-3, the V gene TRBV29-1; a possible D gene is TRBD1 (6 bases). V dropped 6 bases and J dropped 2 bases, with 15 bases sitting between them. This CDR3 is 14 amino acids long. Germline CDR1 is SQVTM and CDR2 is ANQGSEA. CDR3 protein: CSVRTQGITDTQYF. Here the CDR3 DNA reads TGCAGCGTCCGAACGCAGGGGATCACAGATACGCAGTATTTT.

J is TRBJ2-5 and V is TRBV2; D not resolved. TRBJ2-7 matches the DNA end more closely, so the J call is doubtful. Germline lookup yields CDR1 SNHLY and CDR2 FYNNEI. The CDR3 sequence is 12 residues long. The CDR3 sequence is CASLLDGLEQYF. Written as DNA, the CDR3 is TGTGCCAGCCTTCTCGATGGCCTCGAGCAGTACTTC.

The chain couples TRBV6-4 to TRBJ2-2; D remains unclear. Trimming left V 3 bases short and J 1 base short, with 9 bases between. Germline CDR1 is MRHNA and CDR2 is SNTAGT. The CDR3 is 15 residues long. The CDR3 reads CASSEGPENTGELFF. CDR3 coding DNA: TGTGCCAGCAGTGAAGGGCCAGAGAACACCGGGGAGCTGTTTTTT.

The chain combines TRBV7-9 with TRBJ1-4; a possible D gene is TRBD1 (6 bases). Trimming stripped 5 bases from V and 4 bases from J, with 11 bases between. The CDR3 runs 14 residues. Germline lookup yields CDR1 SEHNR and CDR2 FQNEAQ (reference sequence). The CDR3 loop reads CASSLDRSNEKLFF. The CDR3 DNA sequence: TGTGCCAGCAGCCTCGACAGGAGTAATGAAAAACTGTTTTTT. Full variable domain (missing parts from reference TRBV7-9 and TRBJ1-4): DTGVSQNPRHKITKRGQNVTFRCDPISEHNRLYWYRQTLGQGPEFLTYFQNEAQLEKSRLLSDRFSAERPKGSFSTLEIQRTEQGDSAMYLCASSLDRSNEKLFFGSGTQLSVL.

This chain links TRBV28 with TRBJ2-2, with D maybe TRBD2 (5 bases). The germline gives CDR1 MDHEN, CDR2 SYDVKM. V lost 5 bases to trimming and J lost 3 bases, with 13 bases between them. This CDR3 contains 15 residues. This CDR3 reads CASSPMREHTGELFF. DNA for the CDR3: TGTGCCAGCAGTCCTATGAGGGAACACACCGGGGAGCTGTTTTTT.

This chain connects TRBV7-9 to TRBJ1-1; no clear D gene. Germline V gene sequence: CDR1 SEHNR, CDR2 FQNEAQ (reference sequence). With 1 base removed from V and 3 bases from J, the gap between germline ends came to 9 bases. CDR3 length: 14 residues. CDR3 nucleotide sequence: TGTGCCAGCAGCTTAGGGGAGAGGTACACTGAAGCTTTCTTT. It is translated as CASSLGERYTEAFF.

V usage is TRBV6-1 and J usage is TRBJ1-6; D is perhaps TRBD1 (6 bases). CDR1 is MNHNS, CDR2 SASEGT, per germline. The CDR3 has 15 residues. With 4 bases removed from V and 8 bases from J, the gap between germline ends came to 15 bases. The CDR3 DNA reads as TGTGCCAGCAGTGGCGAGACAGGAACTTATTCACCCCTCCACTTT. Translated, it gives CASSGETGTYSPLHF.

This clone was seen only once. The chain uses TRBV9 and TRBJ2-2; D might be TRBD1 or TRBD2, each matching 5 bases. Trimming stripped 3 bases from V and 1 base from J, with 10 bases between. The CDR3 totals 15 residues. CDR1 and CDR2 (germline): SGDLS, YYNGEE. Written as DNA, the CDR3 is TGTGCCAGCAGCGCGGGACGGCAGAACACCGGGGAGCTGTTTTTT. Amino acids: CASSAGRQNTGELFF. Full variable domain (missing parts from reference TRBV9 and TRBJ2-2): DSGVTQTPKHLITATGQRVTLRCSPRSGDLSVYWYQQSLDQGLQFLIQYYNGEERAKGNILERFSAQQFPDLHSELNLSSLELGDSALYFCASSAGRQNTGELFFGEGSRLTVL.

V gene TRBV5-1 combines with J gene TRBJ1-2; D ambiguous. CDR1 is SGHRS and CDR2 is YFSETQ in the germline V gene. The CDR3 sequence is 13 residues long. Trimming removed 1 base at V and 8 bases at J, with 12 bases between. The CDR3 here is CASSLSGGKGYTF. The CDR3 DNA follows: TGCGCCAGCAGCTTGTCGGGAGGGAAGGGCTACACCTTC.

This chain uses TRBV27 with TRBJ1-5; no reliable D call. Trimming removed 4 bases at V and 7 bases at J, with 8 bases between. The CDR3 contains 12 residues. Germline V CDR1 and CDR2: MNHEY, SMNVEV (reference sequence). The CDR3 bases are TGTGCCAGCAGTTATGCGGGGCAGCCCCAGCATTTT. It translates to CASSYAGQPQHF.

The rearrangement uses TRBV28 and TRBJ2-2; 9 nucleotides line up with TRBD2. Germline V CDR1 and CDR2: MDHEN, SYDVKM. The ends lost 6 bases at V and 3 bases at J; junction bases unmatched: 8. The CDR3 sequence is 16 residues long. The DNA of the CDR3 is TGTGCCAGCAGCTCCGGGACTAGCCTATACACCGGGGAGCTGTTTTTT. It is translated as CASSSGTSLYTGELFF.

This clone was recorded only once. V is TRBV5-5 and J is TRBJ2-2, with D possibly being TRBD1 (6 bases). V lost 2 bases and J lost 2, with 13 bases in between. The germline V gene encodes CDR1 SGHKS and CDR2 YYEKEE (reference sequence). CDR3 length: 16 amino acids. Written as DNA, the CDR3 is TGTGCCAGCAGCTTACGGACAGTGGACAACACCGGGGAGCTGTTTTTT. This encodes CASSLRTVDNTGELFF. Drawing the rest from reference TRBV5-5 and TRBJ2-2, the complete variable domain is DAGVTQSPTHLIKTRGQQVTLRCSPISGHKSVSWYQQVLGQGPQFIFQYYEKEERGRGNFPDRFSARQFPNYSSELNVNALLLGDSALYLCASSLRTVDNTGELFFGEGSRLTVL.

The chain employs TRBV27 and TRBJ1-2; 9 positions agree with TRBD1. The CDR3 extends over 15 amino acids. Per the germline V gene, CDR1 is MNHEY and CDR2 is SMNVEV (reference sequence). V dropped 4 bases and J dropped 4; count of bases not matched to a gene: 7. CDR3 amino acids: CASSSPGTGFYGYTF. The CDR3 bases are TGTGCCAGCAGTTCCCCCGGGACAGGGTTCTATGGCTACACCTTC.

Written as DNA, the CDR3 is TGTGCCAGCAGCTCCGACAGGTACAGTCGCGGTGAAAAACTGTTTTTT. Translated: CASSSDRYSRGEKLFF. The chain employs TRBV7-8 and TRBJ1-4; D is possibly TRBD1 (6 bases). The CDR3 has 16 amino acids. Germline values: CDR1 SGHVS, CDR2 FQNEAQ. V was shortened by 4 bases and J by 7 bases, with 19 bases between the two germline ends. Using reference TRBV7-8 and TRBJ1-4 for the parts outside the CDR3, the full variable domain is GAGVSQSPRYKVAKRGQDVALRCDPISGHVSLFWYQQALGQGPEFLTYFQNEAQLDKSGLPSDRFFAERPEGSVSTLKIQRTQQEDSAVYLCASSSDRYSRGEKLFFGSGTQLSVL.

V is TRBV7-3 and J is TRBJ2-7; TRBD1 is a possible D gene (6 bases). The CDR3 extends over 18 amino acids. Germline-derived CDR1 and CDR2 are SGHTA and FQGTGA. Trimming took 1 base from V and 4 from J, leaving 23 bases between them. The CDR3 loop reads CASSLIPKAGQILYEQYF. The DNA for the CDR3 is TGTGCCAGCAGCTTAATCCCCAAAGCAGGACAGATTCTTTACGAGCAGTACTTC.

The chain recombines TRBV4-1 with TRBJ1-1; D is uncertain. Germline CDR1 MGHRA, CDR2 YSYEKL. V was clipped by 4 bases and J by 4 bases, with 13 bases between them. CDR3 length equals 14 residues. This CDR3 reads CASSPNDITTEAFF. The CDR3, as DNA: TGCGCCAGCAGCCCGAATGACATCACCACTGAAGCTTTCTTT.

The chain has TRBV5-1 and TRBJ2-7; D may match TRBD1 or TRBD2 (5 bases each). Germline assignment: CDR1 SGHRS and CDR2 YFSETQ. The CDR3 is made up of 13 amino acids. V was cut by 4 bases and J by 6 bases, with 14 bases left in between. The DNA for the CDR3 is TGCGCCAGCAGCCTACTGGGGGTGGGCGAGCAGTACTTC. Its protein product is CASSLLGVGEQYF.

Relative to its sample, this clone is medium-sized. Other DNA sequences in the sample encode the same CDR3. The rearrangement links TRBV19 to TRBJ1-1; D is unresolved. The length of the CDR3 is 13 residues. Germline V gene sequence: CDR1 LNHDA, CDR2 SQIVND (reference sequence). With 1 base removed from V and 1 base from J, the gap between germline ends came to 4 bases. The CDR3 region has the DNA TGTGCCAGTAGTATAGGACAGAACACTGAAGCTTTCTTT. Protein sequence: CASSIGQNTEAFF.

Here the CDR3 DNA reads TGTGCCAGCAGTGAGTCTCAGGGACGCCTCCACTTT. Protein: CASSESQGRLHF. The V call is TRBV25-1, the J call TRBJ1-6, with D possibly TRBD1 on 5 matching bases. V shed 3 bases and J shed 15 bases, with 12 bases lying between them. Germline V gene lookup returns CDR1 MGHDK and CDR2 SYGVNS. The CDR3 totals 12 residues.

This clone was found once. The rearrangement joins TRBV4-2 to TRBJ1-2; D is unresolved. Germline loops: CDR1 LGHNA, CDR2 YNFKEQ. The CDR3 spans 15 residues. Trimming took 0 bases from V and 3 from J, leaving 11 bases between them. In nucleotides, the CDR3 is TGTGCCAGCAGCCAAGAGAACGCCAGACACTATGGCTACACCTTC. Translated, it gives CASSQENARHYGYTF.

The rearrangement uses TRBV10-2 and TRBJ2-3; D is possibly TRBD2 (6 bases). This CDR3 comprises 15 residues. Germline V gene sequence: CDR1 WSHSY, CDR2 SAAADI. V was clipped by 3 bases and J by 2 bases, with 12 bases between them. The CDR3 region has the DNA TGCGCCAGCAGTGAACGCCAGGGACTCACAGATACGCAGTATTTT. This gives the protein CASSERQGLTDTQYF.

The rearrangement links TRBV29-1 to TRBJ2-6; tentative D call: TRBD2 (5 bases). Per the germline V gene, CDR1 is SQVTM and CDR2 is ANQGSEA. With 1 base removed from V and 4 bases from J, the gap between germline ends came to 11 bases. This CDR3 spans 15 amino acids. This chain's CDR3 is CSVEGEGDGANVLTF. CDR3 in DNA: TGCAGCGTTGAAGGCGAGGGCGACGGGGCCAACGTCCTGACTTTC.

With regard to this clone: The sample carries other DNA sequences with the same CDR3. CDR3 amino acids: CASSIGPNTEAFF. As DNA, the CDR3 is TGTGCCAGTAGTATCGGCCCGAACACTGAAGCTTTCTTT. The chain employs TRBV19 and TRBJ1-1; D gene uncertain. The CDR3 sequence is 13 residues long. Trimming shortened V by 3 bases and J by 1 base, and 6 bases separated the two germline ends. Looked up from germline, CDR1 is LNHDA and CDR2 is SQIVND (reference sequence).

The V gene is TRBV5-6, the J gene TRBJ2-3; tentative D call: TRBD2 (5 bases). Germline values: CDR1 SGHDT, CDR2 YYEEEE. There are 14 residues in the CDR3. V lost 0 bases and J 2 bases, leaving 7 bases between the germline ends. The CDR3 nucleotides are TGTGCCAGCAGCTTGGCGGGGATCACAGATACGCAGTATTTT. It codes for CASSLAGITDTQYF.

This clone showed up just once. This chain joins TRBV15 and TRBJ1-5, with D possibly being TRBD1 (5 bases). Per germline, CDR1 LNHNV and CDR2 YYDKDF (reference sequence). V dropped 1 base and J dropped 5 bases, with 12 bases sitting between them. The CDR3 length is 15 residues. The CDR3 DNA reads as TGTGCCACCAGCAGAGCCAGGGAGGGGCATCAGCCCCAGCATTTT. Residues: CATSRAREGHQPQHF.

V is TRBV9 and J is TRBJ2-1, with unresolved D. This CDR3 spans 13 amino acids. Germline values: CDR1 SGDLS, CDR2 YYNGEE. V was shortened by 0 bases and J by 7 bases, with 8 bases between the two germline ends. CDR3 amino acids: CASSVGVGNEQFF. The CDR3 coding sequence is TGTGCCAGCAGCGTAGGGGTCGGAAATGAGCAGTTCTTC.

Here the CDR3 reads CASSENTLGQYF. In nucleotides, the CDR3 is TGTGCCAGCAGTGAAAATACGCTTGGGCAGTACTTC. The rearrangement links TRBV6-1 to TRBJ2-7; D is unclear. The germline CDR1 and CDR2 sequences are MNHNS and SASEGT. The CDR3 is 12 amino acids. V dropped 2 bases and J dropped 9 bases, with 11 bases sitting between them.

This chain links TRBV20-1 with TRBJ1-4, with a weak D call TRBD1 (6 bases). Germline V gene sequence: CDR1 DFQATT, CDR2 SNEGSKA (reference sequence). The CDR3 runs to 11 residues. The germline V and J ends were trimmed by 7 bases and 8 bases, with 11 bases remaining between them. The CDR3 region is CSGGAAEKLFF. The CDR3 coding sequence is TGCAGTGGGGGGGCGGCAGAAAAACTGTTTTTT.

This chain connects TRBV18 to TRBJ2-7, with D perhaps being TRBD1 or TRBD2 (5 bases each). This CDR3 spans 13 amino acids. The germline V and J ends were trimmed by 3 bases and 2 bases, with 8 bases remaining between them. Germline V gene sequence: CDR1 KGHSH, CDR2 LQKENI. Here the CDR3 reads CASSPGTTYEQYF. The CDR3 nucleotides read TGTGCCAGCTCACCGGGGACCACCTACGAGCAGTACTTC.

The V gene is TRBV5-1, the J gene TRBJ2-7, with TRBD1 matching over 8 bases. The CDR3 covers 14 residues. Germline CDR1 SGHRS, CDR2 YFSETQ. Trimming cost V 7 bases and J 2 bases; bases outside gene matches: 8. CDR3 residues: CASGTGTGAYEQYF. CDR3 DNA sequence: TGCGCCAGCGGGACCGGGACAGGAGCCTACGAGCAGTACTTC.

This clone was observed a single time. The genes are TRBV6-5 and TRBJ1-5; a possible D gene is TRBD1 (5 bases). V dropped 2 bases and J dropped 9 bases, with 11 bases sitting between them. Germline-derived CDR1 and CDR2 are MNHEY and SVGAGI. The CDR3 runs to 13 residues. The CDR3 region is CASSYGGNGPQHF. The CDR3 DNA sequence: TGTGCCAGCAGTTACGGGGGAAACGGGCCCCAGCATTTT.

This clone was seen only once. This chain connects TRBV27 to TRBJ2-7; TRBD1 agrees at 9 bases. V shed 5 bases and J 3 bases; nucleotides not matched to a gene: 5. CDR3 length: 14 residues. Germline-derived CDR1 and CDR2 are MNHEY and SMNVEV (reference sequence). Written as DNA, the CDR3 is TGTGCCAGCAGTACCGGGACAGGGAGCTACGAGCAGTACTTC. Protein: CASSTGTGSYEQYF.